The next 10 T cell receptor beta chains were all read from a single sample in a study of cytomegalovirus exposure and HLA in healthy donors. With 60 Vbeta and 13 Jbeta primers, the PCR was carried out. Only in-frame clones appear in the TCRdb table, and some are missing; sequencing was by immunoSEQ multiplex PCR. Found here are roughly 100,000 clones, roughly three quarters of them singletons; the top ten hold more than 2.5%. Sequencing used PBMCs. Source of these receptors: a man aged 30-40 years in good health and CMV-seronegative.

The rearrangement uses TRBV11-3 and TRBJ2-1; TRBD1 matches at 7 bases. The germline gives CDR1 SGHNT, CDR2 YENEEA. The length of the CDR3 is 14 residues. J lost 7 bases, V lost 5 bases, and 8 bases had no gene match. CDR3 in amino acids: CASSTVTGKNEQFF. As DNA, the CDR3 is TGTGCCAGCAGCACGGTGACAGGGAAGAATGAGCAGTTCTTC.

The chain has TRBV7-3 and TRBJ2-1; TRBD2 agrees at 8 bases. Per germline, CDR1 SGHTA and CDR2 FQGTGA. The CDR3 sequence is 15 residues long. The V and J ends lost 5 bases and 5 bases, in that order; junction bases with no gene match: 8. The CDR3 region is CASSPGGGRNNEQFF. The CDR3 DNA reads as TGTGCCAGCAGCCCGGGCGGCGGGAGGAACAATGAGCAGTTCTTC.

The CDR3 DNA reads TGTGCCAGTAGTTCCCGTATGACAGGTTACTCTGGAAACACCATATATTTT. Protein product: CASSSRMTGYSGNTIYF. The V gene is TRBV19, the J gene TRBJ1-3, with D possibly being TRBD1 (6 bases). Germline V gene sequence: CDR1 LNHDA, CDR2 SQIVND (reference sequence). The CDR3 consists of 17 residues. The V and J ends lost 5 bases and 0 bases respectively, with 17 bases between them.

The chain carries TRBV11-3 and TRBJ2-1, with 8 bases matching TRBD2. Germline CDR1 reads SGHNT; CDR2 reads YENEEA. The CDR3 has 15 residues. J lost 6 bases, V lost 5 bases, and 9 bases had no gene match. CDR3 amino acids: CASSSGSMLANEQFF. The DNA of the CDR3 is TGTGCCAGCAGCAGCGGGAGTATGTTAGCCAATGAGCAGTTCTTC.

This clone has more than one count but fewer than ten. The genes are TRBV13 and TRBJ1-1; 9 positions match TRBD1. The CDR3 covers 15 residues. V gave up 7 bases and J gave up 0 bases; unmatched junction bases: 6. Germline-derived CDR1 and CDR2 are PRHDT and FYEKMQ (reference sequence). In DNA, the CDR3 is TGTGCCAGCACCCCCAGACAGGGGGTGAACACTGAAGCTTTCTTT. Its protein product is CASTPRQGVNTEAFF.

The chain combines TRBV19 with TRBJ1-5; tentative D call: TRBD1 (6 bases). Deletions cut 0 bases from V and 16 bases from J, with 13 bases between. Germline V lookup: CDR1 LNHDA, CDR2 SQIVND (reference sequence). There are 12 residues in the CDR3. CDR3: CASSIDAGVVHF. The CDR3 bases are TGTGCCAGTAGTATAGATGCAGGGGTTGTACATTTT. Full variable domain (rest looked up from reference TRBV19 and TRBJ1-5): DGGITQSPKYLFRKEGQNVTLSCEQNLNHDAMYWYRQDPGQGLRLIYYSQIVNDFQKGDIAEGYSVSREKKESFPLTVTSAQKNPTAFYLCASSIDAGVVHFGDGTRLSIL.

This clone was detected a few times. The chain links TRBV20-1 to TRBJ2-7, with a tentative D call TRBD1 (6 bases). This CDR3 is 11 amino acids long. V dropped 6 bases and J dropped 5 bases, with 11 bases sitting between them. The germline CDR1 and CDR2 sequences are DFQATT and SNEGSKA (reference sequence). DNA for the CDR3: TGCAGTGCGCCACAGGGAAACGAGCAGTACTTC. The encoded protein is CSAPQGNEQYF.

This clone has just a few counts. The rearrangement links TRBV7-9 to TRBJ2-2; TRBD1 matches at 7 bases. Trimming at V came to 5 bases and at J to 4 bases, leaving 10 bases not matched to a gene. The CDR3 extends over 16 amino acids. Per the germline V gene, CDR1 is SEHNR and CDR2 is FQNEAQ (reference sequence). This CDR3 is CASSNTGDWSTGELFF. CDR3 DNA: TGTGCCAGCAGCAACACAGGGGATTGGTCCACCGGGGAGCTGTTTTTT.

The gene calls are TRBV4-3 and TRBJ2-3; D gene ambiguous. This CDR3 comprises 15 residues. Trimming removed 0 bases from V and 3 bases from J, with 10 bases in between. The germline V gene encodes CDR1 LGHNA and CDR2 YSLEER. In nucleotides, the CDR3 is TGCGCCAGCAGCCAAGATGGGCTACGGACAGATACGCAGTATTTT. Its translation is CASSQDGLRTDTQYF.

Regarding this clone: Its ends do not fully match the called genes, so a read error is possible. The chain joins TRBV7-2 to TRBJ2-7; 7 bases match TRBD2. Germline assignment: CDR1 SGHTA and CDR2 FQGNSA. This CDR3 is built from 14 residues. CDR3 sequence: CASTLGRANYEQYF. The CDR3 nucleotides read TGTGCCAGCACCTTAGGGAGGGCTAACTACGAGCAGTACTTC.